A single sample gave rise to the 23 T cell receptor beta chains below, sequenced in a study of OX40 agonist ivuxolimab in advanced cancers. Assay used: immunoSEQ multiplex PCR; TCRdb lists only in-frame clones, some missing. The sample gives 70,000 or so clones, 85% of which show up once; 5.5% to 6% is in the top ten. Specimen: CD4+ or CD8+ T cells sorted from blood, collected in a trial of the OX40 agonist ivuxolimab. The receptors derive from an adult with an advanced solid tumor such as melanoma, head and neck, liver or kidney cancer.

As concerns this clone: Other DNA variants within this sample encode the same CDR3. V is TRBV7-9 and J is TRBJ1-1; D not certain. V was pared by 4 bases and J by 0 bases, with 6 bases between. Germline loops: CDR1 SEHNR, CDR2 FQNEAQ (reference sequence). CDR3 length: 13 residues. CDR3 residues: CASSSRLNTEAFF. The CDR3 DNA reads TGTGCCAGCAGCTCCAGATTGAACACTGAAGCTTTCTTT.

The rearrangement links TRBV5-1 to TRBJ2-7, with 13 bases that match TRBD2. CDR3 length: 16 residues. Germline V lookup: CDR1 SGHRS, CDR2 YFSETQ. J was trimmed by 1 base and V by 6 bases; bases with no gene match: 7. The CDR3 DNA follows: TGCGCCAGCACCTGGACTAGCGGGAGTATTTCCTACGAGCAGTACTTC. Encoded protein: CASTWTSGSISYEQYF.

The chain employs TRBV28 and TRBJ1-1; perhaps TRBD1 as D (6 bases). The CDR3 is made up of 14 amino acids. Germline CDR1 MDHEN, CDR2 SYDVKM. Trimming took 2 bases from V and 2 from J, leaving 9 bases between them. The CDR3 loop is CASSLGTKNTEAFF. CDR3 in DNA: TGTGCCAGCAGTTTAGGGACAAAAAACACTGAAGCTTTCTTT.

This sequence joins TRBV28 and TRBJ1-5; possibly TRBD1 for D (6 bases). The CDR3 is made up of 15 amino acids. The V and J ends lost 5 bases and 2 bases respectively, with 13 bases between them. Germline CDR1 reads MDHEN; CDR2 reads SYDVKM. For the CDR3, the DNA is TGTGCCAGCAGTCGGGGGCGTCGGGGCAATCAGCCCCAGCATTTT. Amino acid sequence: CASSRGRRGNQPQHF.

V is TRBV28 and J is TRBJ1-4; TRBD1 might be the D (6 bases). Germline loops: CDR1 MDHEN, CDR2 SYDVKM. V was cut by 4 bases and J by 7 bases, with 16 bases left in between. The CDR3 has 15 amino acids. The CDR3 bases are TGTGCCAGCAGTTCTCCCCGGGGGCGTTTTGAAAAACTGTTTTTT. It is translated as CASSSPRGRFEKLFF.

This chain joins TRBV11-3 and TRBJ2-7; no clear D. V was pared by 3 bases and J by 3 bases, with 6 bases between. CDR3 size: 12 residues. Germline V gives CDR1 SGHNT, CDR2 YENEEA. This CDR3 reads CASSFGDYEQYF. CDR3 DNA: TGTGCCAGCAGCTTTGGGGACTACGAGCAGTACTTC.

CDR3 DNA sequence: TGTGCCAGCAGCTTTTTTTCAGCAGGGGGGTACTCTGGGGCCAACGTCCTGACTTTC. The encoded protein is CASSFFSAGGYSGANVLTF. The gene calls are TRBV5-6 and TRBJ2-6, with TRBD1 as a possible D gene (7 bases). V shed 2 bases and J shed 0 bases, with 18 bases lying between them. Germline-derived CDR1 and CDR2 are SGHDT and YYEEEE. The CDR3 length is 19 residues.

This clone was seen a few times. This rearrangement joins TRBV27 to TRBJ1-2; the match to TRBD1 covers 9 bases. The CDR3 is made up of 16 amino acids. Trimming took 4 bases from V and 0 from J; bases not matched to a gene: 6. The V gene's germline CDR1 is MNHEY and CDR2 SMNVEV (reference sequence). The DNA of the CDR3 is TGTGCCAGCAGTTACTCCGGGACAGGGCCTAACTATGGCTACACCTTC. Translation: CASSYSGTGPNYGYTF.

Written as DNA, the CDR3 is TGTGCCAGCAGCCCCACGGCGGGGACTCAAGAGACCCAGTACTTC. Translated, it gives CASSPTAGTQETQYF. The gene calls are TRBV5-6 and TRBJ2-5; a weak D match, TRBD2 (6 bases). The CDR3 has 15 amino acids. The germline gives CDR1 SGHDT, CDR2 YYEEEE. V lost 4 bases, J lost 2 bases, and 15 bases lay in between. The full variable domain, rest sourced from reference TRBV5-6 and TRBJ2-5, is DAGVTQSPTHLIKTRGQQVTLRCSPKSGHDTVSWYQQALGQGPQFIFQYYEEEERQRGNFPDRFSGHQFPNYSSELNVNALLLGDSALYLCASSPTAGTQETQYFGPGTRLLVL.

The chain employs TRBV2 and TRBJ2-1; 12 bases line up with TRBD2. V was clipped by 5 bases and J by 10 bases; unmatched bases: 27. CDR1 and CDR2 (germline): SNHLY, FYNNEI. This CDR3 contains 21 residues. Here the CDR3 reads CASSRPLQASGGVASLREQFF. The CDR3, as DNA: TGTGCCAGCAGTAGGCCCCTCCAGGCTAGCGGGGGGGTAGCATCGTTAAGGGAGCAGTTCTTC.

The V and J genes are TRBV7-9 and TRBJ2-5; D might be TRBD2 (6 bases). The DNA end is more similar to TRBJ2-7, so the J call may be wrong. Germline V gene data show CDR1 as SEHNR and CDR2 as FQNEAQ (reference sequence). The CDR3 loop spans 14 amino acids. The CDR3 loop reads CASSLAGGPYEQYF. The CDR3 nucleotides read TGTGCCAGCAGCTTAGCGGGAGGACCCTACGAGCAGTACTTC.

The V call is TRBV28, the J call TRBJ1-6, with D maybe TRBD1 (5 bases). This CDR3 region has 18 residues. Trimming pared 7 bases from V and 2 bases from J, leaving 21 bases between. Germline V lookup: CDR1 MDHEN, CDR2 SYDVKM. CDR3 loop: CASTPSRWGAAYNSPLHF. The DNA of the CDR3 is TGTGCCAGCACCCCGAGCCGTTGGGGCGCTGCCTATAATTCACCCCTCCACTTT.

This chain links TRBV7-9 with TRBJ2-5; 10 bases agree with TRBD2. Trimming cost V 5 bases and J 2 bases; bases outside gene matches: 5. The CDR3 runs 15 residues. CDR1 SEHNR and CDR2 FQNEAQ come from the germline V gene (reference sequence). Written as DNA, the CDR3 is TGTGCCAGCAGCCAAGCGGGAGGGTATCAAGAGACCCAGTACTTC. This sequence encodes CASSQAGGYQETQYF.

The rearrangement links TRBV15 to TRBJ2-1; no firm D call. Germline CDR1 LNHNV, CDR2 YYDKDF (reference sequence). CDR3 length equals 13 residues. V lost 5 bases and J lost 9, with 14 bases in between. The CDR3 DNA sequence: TGTGCCACCAGCCAGATCCAATTGGGTGAGCAGTTCTTC. It encodes CATSQIQLGEQFF.

The chain has TRBV6-5 and TRBJ1-5; D is ambiguous. The germline V gene encodes CDR1 MNHEY and CDR2 SVGAGI. Trimming took 2 bases from V and 4 from J, leaving 12 bases between them. This CDR3 spans 15 amino acids. The chain's CDR3 is CASSYATGGNQPQHF. Here the CDR3 DNA reads TGTGCCAGCAGTTACGCTACGGGAGGGAATCAGCCCCAGCATTTT.

The chain links TRBV21-1 to TRBJ1-2; the table's D call, TRBD1, was not checked against the DNA. TRBV21-1 is described as a pseudogene. The CDR3 runs to 12 residues. CDR3: CASSTRVHGYTF. DNA of the CDR3: TGTGCCAGCAGCACCAGGGTCCATGGCTACACCTTC.

This clone was observed once. The chain joins TRBV28 to TRBJ1-1, with D possibly matching TRBD1 (5 bases). Germline loops: CDR1 MDHEN, CDR2 SYDVKM. Trimming removed 2 bases from V and 1 base from J, with 14 bases in between. The CDR3 has 16 amino acids. The CDR3 protein is CASSLGGAGGNTEAFF. The CDR3 nucleotides are TGTGCCAGCAGTTTAGGAGGGGCAGGAGGGAACACTGAAGCTTTCTTT.

The chain combines TRBV28 with TRBJ1-5, with 8 bases that match TRBD1. V gave up 3 bases and J gave up 7 bases; unmatched junction bases: 5. Germline CDR1 reads MDHEN; CDR2 reads SYDVKM. This CDR3 spans 14 amino acids. CDR3 DNA sequence: TGTGCCAGCAGTTTGCGACAGGGGAAACAGCCCCAGCATTTT. As protein: CASSLRQGKQPQHF. Filled out from reference TRBV28 and TRBJ1-5, the complete variable domain reads DVKVTQSSRYLVKRTGEKVFLECVQDMDHENMFWYRQDPGLGLRLIYFSYDVKMKEKGDIPEGYSVSREKKERFSLILESASTNQTSMYLCASSLRQGKQPQHFGDGTRLSIL.

This clone has just one count. V is TRBV5-1 and J is TRBJ1-2; D ambiguous. The CDR3 extends over 13 amino acids. V was cut by 8 bases and J by 1 base, with 12 bases left in between. Germline V CDR1 and CDR2: SGHRS, YFSETQ. CDR3 protein: CARKGDFNYGYTF. Written as DNA, the CDR3 is TGCGCCAGAAAGGGAGATTTTAACTATGGCTACACCTTC.

The J gene is TRBJ2-1, the V gene TRBV7-2, with a possible D match to TRBD1 (6 bases). Deletions cut 5 bases from V and 7 bases from J, with 21 bases between. Germline CDR1 is SGHTA and CDR2 is FQGNSA. This CDR3 has 16 amino acids. The CDR3 nucleotides read TGTGCCAGCAGCCTCCCCCTTGGGGGCCTTTCTAATGAGCAGTTCTTC. Translation: CASSLPLGGLSNEQFF.

The rearrangement uses TRBV9 and TRBJ2-1; 12 bases line up with TRBD2. The trim removed 0 bases at V and 1 base at J, leaving 5 bases unmatched. The CDR3 totals 18 residues. Germline V gene lookup returns CDR1 SGDLS and CDR2 YYNGEE. The CDR3: CASSVATGLAGSYNEQFF. The CDR3 coding sequence is TGTGCCAGCAGCGTAGCTACAGGACTAGCGGGGTCCTACAATGAGCAGTTCTTC.

This clone appeared a few times. V and J are TRBV6-5 and TRBJ1-1, with no clear D. Looked up from germline, CDR1 is MNHEY and CDR2 is SVGAGI. Trimming took 2 bases from V and 7 from J, leaving 8 bases between them. There are 12 residues in the CDR3. The CDR3 loop reads CASSYAADEAFF. CDR3 coding DNA: TGTGCCAGCAGTTACGCGGCAGATGAAGCTTTCTTT.

This chain joins TRBV6-1 and TRBJ1-1, with no clear D. The CDR3 has 16 amino acids. V dropped 1 base and J dropped 1 base, with 13 bases sitting between them. Looked up from germline, CDR1 is MNHNS and CDR2 is SASEGT. The CDR3 protein is CASSEVFGDPNTEAFF. DNA of the CDR3: TGTGCCAGCAGTGAAGTTTTTGGGGATCCGAACACTGAAGCTTTCTTT.